These 21 T cell receptor beta chains were sequenced from one sample in a study of response to subunit inactivated influenza vaccine. TCRdb used MiXCR to reprocess the RT-PCR reads, holding one entry per CDR3 protein. The table includes about 520,000 distinct CDR3 sequences, around 25% detected once. The input for sequencing was CD4+ T cells sorted from PBMCs, taken less than 6 days after vaccination. These receptors originate from a man between 45 and 60 years old who received an inactivated influenza vaccine.

The chain joins TRBV28 to TRBJ2-7; D unclear. V dropped 8 bases and J dropped 2 bases, with 7 bases sitting between them. The CDR3 consists of 11 residues. CDR1 and CDR2 from the germline V gene are MDHEN and SYDVKM. The CDR3 spells CASVRTYEQYF. For the CDR3, the DNA is TGTGCCAGCGTCAGAACCTACGAGCAGTACTTC.

The J gene is TRBJ2-7, the V gene TRBV20-1; maybe TRBD1 (5 bases). Germline lookup yields CDR1 DFQATT and CDR2 SNEGSKA (reference sequence). V was trimmed by 4 bases and J by 2 bases, leaving 12 bases between them. The CDR3 sequence is 13 residues long. As DNA, the CDR3 is TGCAGTGCTACGGACAAGCTAGCCTACGAGCAGTACTTC. Translating gives CSATDKLAYEQYF.

This clonotype has a handful of counts. This chain uses TRBV29-1 with TRBJ2-7; TRBD2 might be the D (6 bases). The germline gives CDR1 SQVTM, CDR2 ANQGSEA. The CDR3 consists of 13 residues. V was clipped by 6 bases and J by 4 bases, with 16 bases between them. This CDR3 reads CSVGRDGLYEQYF. CDR3 sequence (DNA): TGCAGCGTAGGCCGGGACGGACTATACGAGCAGTACTTC.

This clonotype turned up a few times. The genes are TRBV9 and TRBJ2-1; 7 nucleotides agree with TRBD2. This CDR3 is 15 amino acids long. V trimming: 5 bases; J trimming: 4 bases; junction bases outside the gene matches: 9. Looked up from germline, CDR1 is SGDLS and CDR2 is YYNGEE. CDR3 DNA: TGTGCCAGCAGTTATGGGGCGGGAGAGTACAATGAGCAGTTCTTC. Residues: CASSYGAGEYNEQFF.

This clonotype was seen only a few times. J is TRBJ2-7 and V is TRBV3-1; possibly TRBD1 for D (6 bases). The germline gives CDR1 LGHDT, CDR2 YNNKEL (reference sequence). V gave up 1 base and J gave up 7 bases, with 14 bases separating them. The CDR3 sequence is 14 residues long. CDR3 bases: TGTGCCAGCAGCCAAGTTCAGGGACAAAGGGAGCAGTACTTC. Amino acids: CASSQVQGQREQYF.

This clonotype was counted between two and nine times. The chain is built from TRBV5-1 and TRBJ2-7; D is ambiguous. V lost 1 base to trimming and J lost 6 bases, with 8 bases between them. CDR1 is SGHRS, CDR2 YFSETQ, per germline. The CDR3 covers 12 residues. DNA of the CDR3: TGCGCCAGCAGCTTGACCAGACTCGAGCAGTACTTC. It translates to CASSLTRLEQYF.

The chain recombines TRBV4-2 with TRBJ2-7, with D possibly being TRBD2 (6 bases). Germline V CDR1 and CDR2: LGHNA, YNFKEQ. The V and J ends lost 2 bases and 7 bases respectively, with 15 bases between them. This CDR3 is 14 amino acids long. CDR3 loop: CASSQPRDLREQYF. The DNA for the CDR3 is TGTGCCAGCAGCCAACCCCGGGACTTACGGGAGCAGTACTTC.

The CDR3 is CASSLGTSGLYEQYF. CDR3 coding DNA: TGCGCCAGCAGCCTCGGGACTAGCGGGCTCTACGAGCAGTACTTC. The V and J genes are TRBV4-3 and TRBJ2-7; 12 nucleotides match TRBD2. V lost 4 bases to trimming and J lost 3 bases; unmatched junction nucleotides: 4. Germline V lookup: CDR1 LGHNA, CDR2 YSLEER. This CDR3 is 15 amino acids long.

This chain connects TRBV29-1 to TRBJ2-7; D is undetermined. Looked up from germline, CDR1 is SQVTM and CDR2 is ANQGSEA. V lost 4 bases and J 4 bases, leaving 11 bases between the germline ends. CDR3 length equals 12 residues. The CDR3 spells CSVVSPRYEQYF. CDR3 nucleotides: TGCAGCGTTGTTTCGCCGAGATACGAGCAGTACTTC.

This clonotype was detected only a few times. The chain combines TRBV28 with TRBJ2-7; D not resolved. V was clipped by 5 bases and J by 5 bases, with 10 bases between them. Germline V gene lookup returns CDR1 MDHEN and CDR2 SYDVKM. The CDR3 totals 12 residues. CDR3 in amino acids: CASSPPTDEQYF. The CDR3 coding sequence is TGTGCCAGCAGTCCTCCGACGGACGAGCAGTACTTC.

The table lists this clonotype with many counts. This rearrangement joins TRBV7-2 to TRBJ2-3, with 7 nucleotides matching TRBD1. This CDR3 has 15 amino acids. Germline CDR1 and CDR2: SGHTA and FQGNSA. V lost 6 bases and J lost 7; bases outside the gene matches: 13. The DNA for the CDR3 is TGTGCCAGCAGATCCCGGGACAGTAGCATTAATACGCAGTATTTT. Translation: CASRSRDSSINTQYF.

This clonotype was observed a handful of times. V usage is TRBV6-1 and J usage is TRBJ2-7; 11 nucleotides agree with TRBD2. Germline V gene sequence: CDR1 MNHNS, CDR2 SASEGT. The junction had 7 bases not matched to a gene; V was cut back by 6 bases and J by 6 bases. The CDR3 has 14 amino acids. The CDR3 DNA reads TGTGCCAGCAGCTCCCGACTAGCGGGATCCGAGCAGTACTTC. Protein sequence: CASSSRLAGSEQYF.

This clonotype was observed a handful of times. The chain links TRBV4-1 to TRBJ1-6; the match to TRBD1 covers 8 bases. The CDR3 extends over 16 amino acids. Trimming cost V 5 bases and J 0 bases; bases outside gene matches: 3. Germline assignment: CDR1 MGHRA and CDR2 YSYEKL. CDR3 loop: CASSTGGVSYNSPLHF. In DNA, the CDR3 is TGCGCCAGCAGCACAGGGGGGGTCTCCTATAATTCACCCCTCCACTTT.

The rearrangement links TRBV2 to TRBJ2-1; a possible D gene is TRBD1 (5 bases). The CDR3 has 11 amino acids. Germline CDR1 and CDR2: SNHLY and FYNNEI. Trimming left V 5 bases short and J 9 bases short, with 8 bases between. The CDR3, as DNA: TGTGCCAGCAGTAATCAGGGTGAGCAGTTCTTC. Protein: CASSNQGEQFF.

V is TRBV18 and J is TRBJ2-5; maybe TRBD2 (6 bases). V dropped 3 bases and J dropped 5 bases, with 13 bases sitting between them. The CDR3 has 14 residues. In germline, CDR1 is KGHSH, CDR2 LQKENI. The CDR3 DNA is TGTGCCAGCTCACCTCGGGGACTCGGGGAGACCCAGTACTTC. Amino acid sequence: CASSPRGLGETQYF.

V and J are TRBV19 and TRBJ1-5; the D is unclear. The CDR3 is 13 residues long. CDR1 is LNHDA, CDR2 SQIVND, per germline (reference sequence). The V and J ends lost 1 base and 6 bases respectively, with 7 bases between them. The CDR3 is CASSIGDIQPQHF. The DNA of the CDR3 is TGTGCCAGTAGTATAGGAGACATTCAGCCCCAGCATTTT.

The chain carries TRBV12-3 or TRBV12-4 and TRBJ1-1; D ambiguous. V lost 6 bases to trimming and J lost 0 bases, with 11 bases between them. The CDR3 runs to 14 residues. The CDR3 region has the DNA TGTGCCAGCAGCTCTAGAAGATTGAACACTGAAGCTTTCTTT. The encoded protein is CASSSRRLNTEAFF.

The chain joins TRBV29-1 to TRBJ2-7, with 9 bases identical to TRBD1. J gave up 4 bases and V 4 bases, and 11 bases lay outside the gene matches. The V gene's germline CDR1 is SQVTM and CDR2 ANQGSEA. This CDR3 is 15 amino acids long. The CDR3 DNA is TGCAGCGTTGCACTAGGGACAGGGAGATATTACGAGCAGTACTTC. It specifies CSVALGTGRYYEQYF.

The V and J genes are TRBV27 and TRBJ2-1; D is perhaps TRBD2 (6 bases). In germline, CDR1 is MNHEY, CDR2 SMNVEV (reference sequence). The CDR3 is 13 amino acids. Trimming pared 7 bases from V and 4 bases from J, leaving 11 bases between. The CDR3 DNA reads as TGTGCCAGCACCCGGGGGTTATACAATGAGCAGTTCTTC. This sequence encodes CASTRGLYNEQFF.

The genes are TRBV12-3 or TRBV12-4 and TRBJ2-7, with TRBD2 identical over 7 bases. Trimming removed 6 bases from V and 2 bases from J; junction bases left unmatched: 10. CDR3 length: 15 amino acids. CDR3 coding DNA: TGTGCCAGCAGCCCGGCGGGAGCGGGTACCTACGAGCAGTACTTC. Translation gives CASSPAGAGTYEQYF.

The chain is built from TRBV6-2 or TRBV6-3 and TRBJ2-7; D unclear. CDR3 length: 14 residues. Trimming stripped 5 bases from V and 6 bases from J, with 17 bases between. Germline loops: CDR1 MNHEY, CDR2 SVGEGT. CDR3 region: CASSPHRVEGEQYF. In nucleotides, the CDR3 is TGTGCCAGCAGTCCCCACCGGGTTGAAGGCGAGCAGTACTTC.